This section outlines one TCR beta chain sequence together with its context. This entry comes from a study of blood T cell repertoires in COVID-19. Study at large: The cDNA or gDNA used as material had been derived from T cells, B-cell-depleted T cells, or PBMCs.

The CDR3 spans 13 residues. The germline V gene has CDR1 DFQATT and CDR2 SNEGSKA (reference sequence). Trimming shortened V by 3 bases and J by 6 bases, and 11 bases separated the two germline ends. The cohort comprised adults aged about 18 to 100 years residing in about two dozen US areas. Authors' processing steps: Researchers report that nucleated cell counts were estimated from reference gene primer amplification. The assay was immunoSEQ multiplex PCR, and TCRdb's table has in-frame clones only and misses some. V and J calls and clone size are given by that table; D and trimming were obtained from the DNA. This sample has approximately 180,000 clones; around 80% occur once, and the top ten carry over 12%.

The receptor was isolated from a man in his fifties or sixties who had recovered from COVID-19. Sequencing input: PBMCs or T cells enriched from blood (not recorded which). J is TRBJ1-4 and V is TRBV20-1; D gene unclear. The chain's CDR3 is CSASLGDDEKLFF. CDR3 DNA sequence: TGCAGTGCTAGTTTGGGAGACGATGAAAAACTGTTTTTT.